The 25 T cell receptor beta chains in this list originate from one sample, sequenced in a study of early T cells in non-severe SARS-CoV-2 infection. TCRdb independently ran MiXCR on the 5' RACE reads; one entry per CDR3 protein. The table shows tens of thousands of distinct CDR3 sequences, with 5.4% occurring only once. The specimen sequenced was whole blood. Receptors originate from an adult who was a healthcare worker with PCR-confirmed SARS-CoV-2 infection or an uninfected control (not recorded which).

This clonotype was recorded many times. This rearrangement joins TRBV7-3 to TRBJ2-1, with 12 bases lining up with TRBD2. The junction had 12 bases not matched to a gene; V was cut back by 5 bases and J by 7 bases. The CDR3 spans 17 residues. The germline CDR1 and CDR2 sequences are SGHTA and FQGTGA. In DNA, the CDR3 is TGTGCCAGCAGCCCGACAGCGACTAGCGGGAGACAGAATGAGCAGTTCTTC. Translating it yields CASSPTATSGRQNEQFF. The full variable domain, completed using reference TRBV7-3 and TRBJ2-1, is GAGVSQTPSNKVTEKGKYVELRCDPISGHTALYWYRQSLGQGPEFLIYFQGTGAADDSGLPNDRFFAVRPEGSVSTLKIQRTERGDSAVYLCASSPTATSGRQNEQFFGPGTRLTVL.

The sample holds many counts of this clonotype. The J gene is TRBJ2-7, the V gene TRBV5-1, with 7 nucleotides matching TRBD2. The CDR3 loop spans 12 amino acids. CDR1 is SGHRS, CDR2 YFSETQ, per germline. The V segment lost 7 bases and the J segment 2 bases; nucleotides outside the gene matches: 3. The CDR3 sequence is CASRAGTYEQYF. CDR3 DNA sequence: TGCGCCAGCCGAGCGGGAACCTACGAGCAGTACTTC.

The chain joins TRBV3-1 to TRBJ2-1, with 12 bases aligning to TRBD2. The germline V gene encodes CDR1 LGHDT and CDR2 YNNKEL (reference sequence). V lost 0 bases and J lost 8; bases outside the gene matches: 8. The CDR3 contains 17 residues. Here the CDR3 DNA reads TGTGCCAGCAGCCAAGATCTAGCTAGCGGGAGGGCCTATGAGCAGTTCTTC. Translated, it gives CASSQDLASGRAYEQFF.

This clonotype was observed at least ten times. J is TRBJ1-3 and V is TRBV7-2; 11 positions agree with TRBD1. The CDR3 spans 16 residues. Trimming at V came to 3 bases and at J to 3 bases, leaving 4 bases not matched to a gene. The germline CDR1 and CDR2 sequences are SGHTA and FQGNSA. The CDR3 DNA is TGTGCCAGCAGCTTCTTGGGACAGGGGGTTGGAAACACCATATATTTT. Translation gives CASSFLGQGVGNTIYF.

In its sample, this clonotype was seen many times. The genes are TRBV30 and TRBJ2-7, with D perhaps being TRBD1 or TRBD2 (5 bases each). Trimming shortened V by 2 bases and J by 2 bases, and 13 bases separated the two germline ends. CDR1 and CDR2 (germline): GTSNPN, SVGIG (reference sequence). CDR3 length: 14 amino acids. The DNA for the CDR3 is TGTGCCTGGAGTCCCGGGACGGCGACCTACGAGCAGTACTTC. It yields the protein CAWSPGTATYEQYF.

This clonotype has more than one count but fewer than ten. V gene TRBV2 combines with J gene TRBJ2-5, with 14 bases lining up with TRBD2. CDR1 is SNHLY and CDR2 is FYNNEI in the germline V gene. Trimming cost V 4 bases and J 4 bases; bases outside gene matches: 5. The CDR3 has 16 residues. The CDR3 here is CASSVGLAGGGETQYF. The CDR3 DNA follows: TGTGCCAGCAGTGTTGGACTAGCGGGAGGTGGAGAGACCCAGTACTTC.

The chain joins TRBV29-1 to TRBJ2-3, with TRBD1 as a possible D gene (6 bases). There are 15 residues in the CDR3. Germline-derived CDR1 and CDR2 are SQVTM and ANQGSEA. The V end was cut by 0 bases, the J end by 0 bases, with 10 bases between. The CDR3 nucleotides are TGCAGCGTTGAAGATAGGGGGATCAGCACAGATACGCAGTATTTT. Translating gives CSVEDRGISTDTQYF.

This clonotype was seen only a few times. The gene calls are TRBV25-1 and TRBJ2-3, with 8 bases that match TRBD2. V dropped 10 bases and J dropped 2; count of bases not matched to a gene: 2. The germline gives CDR1 MGHDK, CDR2 SYGVNS. The length of the CDR3 is 12 residues. CDR3 coding DNA: TGTGCCACAGCGGGGGTCACAGATACGCAGTATTTT. This translates into CATAGVTDTQYF.

In this sample, this clonotype turned up many times. The rearrangement uses TRBV10-3 and TRBJ2-1; D gene ambiguous. The CDR3 spans 15 residues. Trimming cost V 0 bases and J 3 bases, with 9 bases left between them. CDR1 ENHRY and CDR2 SYGVKD come from the germline V gene. The CDR3 loop is CAISESIYNYNEQFF. Here the CDR3 DNA reads TGTGCCATCAGTGAGTCGATTTACAACTACAATGAGCAGTTCTTC.

Comments on this clonotype: Compared with germline, one end of the junction differs, possibly owing to a read error. The chain couples TRBV7-7 to TRBJ2-1; 9 positions match TRBD2. This CDR3 region has 13 residues. Germline CDR1 reads SSHAT; CDR2 reads FNYEAQ (reference sequence). Here the CDR3 reads CASSLAGDAEQFF. For the CDR3, the DNA is TGTGCTAGCAGCTTAGCGGGGGATGCTGAGCAGTTCTTC.

This clonotype occurred many times. The rearrangement links TRBV18 to TRBJ1-1; D unclear. The CDR3 is 13 amino acids. V shed 2 bases and J shed 10 bases, with 14 bases lying between them. Germline assignment: CDR1 KGHSH and CDR2 LQKENI. DNA for the CDR3: TGTGCCAGCTCACCAGCGACGACATACTCAGCTTTCTTT. Translating it yields CASSPATTYSAFF. Looking up the rest from reference TRBV18 and TRBJ1-1 gives the full variable domain: NAGVMQNPRHLVRRRGQEARLRCSPMKGHSHVYWYRQLPEEGLKFMVYLQKENIIDESGMPKERFSAEFPKEGPSILRIQQVVRGDSAAYFCASSPATTYSAFFGQGTRLTVV.

In this sample, this clonotype turned up many times. This sequence joins TRBV12-5 and TRBJ2-1, with 7 bases lining up with TRBD2. The CDR3 has 18 amino acids. CDR1 is LGHNT and CDR2 is FRNRAP in the germline V gene. V trimming: 0 bases; J trimming: 3 bases; junction bases outside the gene matches: 11. The CDR3 reads CASGLVHLAEPNYNEQFF. The CDR3 region has the DNA TGTGCTAGTGGTTTGGTACACCTAGCGGAACCTAACTACAATGAGCAGTTCTTC.

The sample holds a few counts of this clonotype. This sequence joins TRBV11-1 and TRBJ2-7; D ambiguous. The germline CDR1 and CDR2 sequences are SGHAT and FQDESV (reference sequence). V shed 5 bases and J shed 3 bases, with 5 bases lying between them. This CDR3 is built from 11 residues. The CDR3 here is CASSAHYEQYF. The CDR3 nucleotides are TGTGCCAGCAGCGCCCACTACGAGCAGTACTTC.

The chain recombines TRBV12-3 or TRBV12-4 with TRBJ2-2, with D uncertain. CDR3 length equals 14 residues. The ends were cut back, 1 base at V and 3 bases at J, with 6 bases in the middle. DNA of the CDR3: TGTGCCAGCAGTTTAGTCGCGGACACCGGGGAGCTGTTTTTT. Translating it yields CASSLVADTGELFF.

This clonotype has a handful of counts. The V gene is TRBV7-9, the J gene TRBJ1-5, with a weak D call TRBD1 (5 bases). The germline gives CDR1 SEHNR, CDR2 FQNEAQ (reference sequence). V was trimmed by 8 bases and J by 5 bases, leaving 13 bases between them. The CDR3 length is 13 residues. For the CDR3, the DNA is TGTGCCAGCTCCCGGGGCAGAGATCAGCCCCAGCATTTT. Its protein product is CASSRGRDQPQHF.

This clonotype was seen a handful of times. The gene calls are TRBV4-1 and TRBJ2-5; TRBD2 agrees at 13 bases. The CDR3 totals 17 residues. Germline CDR1 MGHRA, CDR2 YSYEKL. V shed 4 bases, J shed 1 base, and the junction held 6 bases outside the gene matches. CDR3 region: CASSRTRTSGGQETQYF. The CDR3 bases are TGCGCCAGCAGCCGAACCCGGACTAGCGGGGGCCAAGAGACCCAGTACTTC.

This clonotype was observed a handful of times. The rearrangement uses TRBV7-2 and TRBJ1-4; 9 bases agree with TRBD1. The CDR3 covers 20 residues. V was pared by 5 bases and J by 4 bases, with 20 bases of the junction left unmatched. The germline gives CDR1 SGHTA, CDR2 FQGNSA. CDR3 loop: CASSATPGQGISGYNEKLFF. The CDR3 nucleotides are TGTGCCAGCAGCGCCACCCCGGGACAGGGAATAAGTGGGTATAATGAAAAACTGTTTTTT.

This clonotype occurred once. A clone one base away is much larger, so this may be a read error. The conserved phenylalanine or tryptophan normally closing the CDR3 is absent here, so this likely arose from a read error. The V and J genes are TRBV12-3 or TRBV12-4 and TRBJ1-4; no clear D. The CDR3 contains 15 residues. Deletions cut 5 bases from V and 1 base from J, with 11 bases between. The CDR3 spells CASSGGSRTNEKLFL. Here the CDR3 DNA reads TGTGCCAGCAGTGGCGGCAGTCGAACTAATGAAAAACTGTTTCTT.

This clonotype was recorded many times. J is TRBJ2-7 and V is TRBV27; the match to TRBD1 covers 7 bases. CDR3 size: 14 residues. Germline V gives CDR1 MNHEY, CDR2 SMNVEV (reference sequence). The trim removed 5 bases at V and 3 bases at J, leaving 7 bases unmatched. CDR3 amino acids: CASSVRRQGYEQYF. CDR3 nucleotide sequence: TGTGCCAGCAGTGTACGACGACAGGGCTACGAGCAGTACTTC.

This clonotype was seen repeatedly, ten times or more. The V call is TRBV6-5, the J call TRBJ2-5; TRBD2 aligns across 12 bases. This CDR3 comprises 16 residues. V was clipped by 5 bases and J by 1 base; unmatched bases: 5. CDR1 is MNHEY, CDR2 SVGAGI, per germline. The CDR3 here is CASSPLAGGVQETQYF. The CDR3 region has the DNA TGTGCCAGCAGTCCGCTAGCGGGAGGGGTCCAAGAGACCCAGTACTTC.

This clonotype was detected only once. This sequence may be a read error, since a much larger clone differs from it by one base. As the CDR3 is not closed by the conserved phenylalanine or tryptophan, this likely results from a read error. CDR3 bases: TGCAGCGTTGGACAGGGAAGCGAGCAGTACTCC. Its translation is CSVGQGSEQYS. The chain employs TRBV29-1 and TRBJ2-7; TRBD1 matches at 7 bases. The CDR3 is made up of 11 amino acids. Looked up from germline, CDR1 is SQVTM and CDR2 is ANQGSEA. With 4 bases clipped from V and 6 bases from J, the junction kept 3 bases outside the gene matches.

This clonotype was detected a few times. The CDR3 protein is CASLNQGSSYEQYF. The CDR3 DNA sequence: TGTGCCAGCCTGAACCAGGGATCCTCCTACGAGCAGTACTTC. V is TRBV28 and J is TRBJ2-7, with D possibly being TRBD1 (5 bases). CDR3 length: 14 residues. Trimming took 8 bases from V and 0 from J, leaving 14 bases between them. CDR1 MDHEN and CDR2 SYDVKM come from the germline V gene.

The chain recombines TRBV2 with TRBJ2-1; the match to TRBD2 covers 7 bases. Trimming cost V 4 bases and J 7 bases; bases outside gene matches: 7. The CDR3 sequence is 14 residues long. Germline CDR1 is SNHLY and CDR2 is FYNNEI. CDR3 sequence: CASSGLSSGNEQFF. In DNA, the CDR3 is TGTGCCAGCAGTGGCCTTTCTAGCGGTAATGAGCAGTTCTTC.

This rearrangement joins TRBV20-1 to TRBJ2-5; unclear D gene. V gave up 6 bases and J gave up 4 bases, with 6 bases separating them. This CDR3 is 10 amino acids long. Germline values: CDR1 DFQATT, CDR2 SNEGSKA (reference sequence). CDR3 loop: CSAHTETQYF. DNA for the CDR3: TGCAGTGCCCACACAGAGACCCAGTACTTC.

This clonotype was seen repeatedly, ten times or more. The chain combines TRBV28 with TRBJ2-7, with TRBD2 matching over 15 bases. V lost 2 bases, J lost 2 bases, and 4 bases stayed unmatched. Germline CDR1 and CDR2: MDHEN and SYDVKM. There are 17 residues in the CDR3. The CDR3: CASSLIGLAGGPYEQYF. As DNA, the CDR3 is TGTGCCAGCAGTTTAATCGGACTAGCGGGAGGGCCCTACGAGCAGTACTTC. Looking up the rest from reference TRBV28 and TRBJ2-7 gives the full variable domain: DVKVTQSSRYLVKRTGEKVFLECVQDMDHENMFWYRQDPGLGLRLIYFSYDVKMKEKGDIPEGYSVSREKKERFSLILESASTNQTSMYLCASSLIGLAGGPYEQYFGPGTRLTVT.